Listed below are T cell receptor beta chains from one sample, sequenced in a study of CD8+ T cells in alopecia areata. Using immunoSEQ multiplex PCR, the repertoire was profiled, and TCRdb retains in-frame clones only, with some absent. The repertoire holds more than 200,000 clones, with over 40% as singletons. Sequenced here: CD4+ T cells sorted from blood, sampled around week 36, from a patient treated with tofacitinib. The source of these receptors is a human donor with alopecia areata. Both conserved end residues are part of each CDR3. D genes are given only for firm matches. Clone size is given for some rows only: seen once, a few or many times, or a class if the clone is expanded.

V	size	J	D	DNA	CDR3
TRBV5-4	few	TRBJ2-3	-	TGTGCCAGCGTCCTCGCAGATACGCAGTATTTT	CASVLADTQYF
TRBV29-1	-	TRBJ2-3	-	TGCAGCGCGAGGGCGGGCTACACAGATACGCAGTATTTT	CSARAGYTDTQYF
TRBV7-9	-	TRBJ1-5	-	TGTGCCAGCAGCTTATCCAATCAGCCCCAGCATTTT	CASSLSNQPQHF
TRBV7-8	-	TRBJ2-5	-	TGTGCCAGCACCACGGCAGGGGCCTACCGCCAAGAGACCCAGTACTTC	CASTTAGAYRQETQYF
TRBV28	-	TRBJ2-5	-	TGTGCCAGCAAAACCCCTATCGAAGAAACCCAGTACTTC	CASKTPIEETQYF
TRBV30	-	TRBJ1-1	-	TGTGCCTGGAGGAGGGGGACGAACACTGAAGCTTTCTTT	CAWRRGTNTEAFF
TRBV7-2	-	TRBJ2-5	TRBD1	TGTGCCAGCAGCTGGGCGGCGACAGGGGGTGGAAAAGAGACCCAGTACTTC	CASSWAATGGGKETQYF
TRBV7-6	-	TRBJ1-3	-	TGTGCCAGCAGCGCCCGTACATCTGGAAACACCATATATTTT	CASSARTSGNTIYF
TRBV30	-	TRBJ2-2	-	TGTGCCTGGAGTAGTACCGGGACTTTGTTGCCCGGGGAGCTGTTTTTT	CAWSSTGTLLPGELFF
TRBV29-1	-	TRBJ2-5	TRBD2	TGCAGCGTTGATTCGGGAACGGGAGGCGGAAAGACCCAGTACTTC	CSVDSGTGGGKTQYF
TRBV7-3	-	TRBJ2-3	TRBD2	TGTGCCAGCAGCGTCGGGACTAGCGGGATCACAGATACGCAGTATTTT	CASSVGTSGITDTQYF
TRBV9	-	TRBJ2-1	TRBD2	TGTGCCAGCAGCGTAGAACTAGCGGGACCCTACAATGAGCAGTTCTTC	CASSVELAGPYNEQFF
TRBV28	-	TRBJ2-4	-	TGTGCCAGCAGTACGACACTCTCTGGGGTTCACATTCAGTACTTC	CASSTTLSGVHIQYF